This T cell receptor (beta chain) was captured by sequencing in a study of T cell responses to AZD1222 COVID-19 vaccine. The CDR3 consists of 15 residues. Germline V gene sequence: CDR1 PRHDT, CDR2 FYEKMQ (reference sequence). V was cut by 0 bases and J by 3 bases, with 11 bases left in between. Clones were read by immunoSEQ multiplex PCR, and TCRdb kept only the in-frame ones, dropping some. The table records 100,000 to 150,000 clones, around 89% of them present only once. The sequence was obtained from an adult in good health. The sequenced sample was peripheral blood, obtained on day 0 of AZD1222 vaccination. The rearrangement uses TRBV13 and TRBJ1-2; D gene unclear. The CDR3, as DNA: TGTGCCAGCAGCTTAGGCACCGGGAGCGACTATGGCTACACCTTC. Translated, it gives CASSLGTGSDYGYTF.